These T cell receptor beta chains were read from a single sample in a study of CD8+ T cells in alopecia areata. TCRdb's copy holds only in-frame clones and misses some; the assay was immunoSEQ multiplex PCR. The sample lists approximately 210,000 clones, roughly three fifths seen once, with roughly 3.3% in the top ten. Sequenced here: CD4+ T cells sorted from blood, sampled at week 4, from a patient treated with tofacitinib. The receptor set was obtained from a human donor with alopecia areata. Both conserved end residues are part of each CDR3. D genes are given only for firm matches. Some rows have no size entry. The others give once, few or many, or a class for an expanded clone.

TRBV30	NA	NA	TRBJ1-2	CAWTSWTARTNYGYTF	TGTGCCTGGACGTCTTGGACAGCCCGTACCAACTATGGCTACACCTTC
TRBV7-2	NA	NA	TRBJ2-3	CASSEGGGDTQYF	TGTGCCAGCAGCGAAGGTGGGGGAGATACGCAGTATTTT
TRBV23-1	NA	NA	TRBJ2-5	CASSQSCQAQETQYF	TGCGCCAGCAGTCAATCTTGCCAGGCCCAAGAGACCCAGTACTTC
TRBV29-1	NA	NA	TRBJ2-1	CSVVPSASAEQFF	TGCAGCGTTGTCCCTAGCGCCTCCGCTGAGCAGTTCTTC
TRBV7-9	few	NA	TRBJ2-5	CASSLGGQVKTQYF	TGTGCGAGCAGCTTAGGGGGGCAGGTGAAGACCCAGTACTTC
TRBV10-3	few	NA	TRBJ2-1	CAISVRSYNEQFF	TGTGCCATCAGTGTAAGGTCGTACAATGAGCAGTTCTTC
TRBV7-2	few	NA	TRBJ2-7	CASSLRRTADEQYF	TGTGCCAGCAGCTTAAGGCGGACAGCAGACGAGCAGTACTTC
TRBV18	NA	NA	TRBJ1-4	CASSPSEGGSNEKLFF	TGTGCCAGCTCACCCTCGGAGGGGGGATCAAATGAAAAACTGTTTTTT
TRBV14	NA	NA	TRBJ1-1	CASSRSLGTEAFF	TGTGCCAGCAGCCGTAGCCTAGGGACTGAAGCTTTCTTT
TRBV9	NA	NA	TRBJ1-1	CASSVAMDSLAAFF	TGTGCCAGCAGCGTAGCTATGGACTCTTTAGCAGCTTTCTTT
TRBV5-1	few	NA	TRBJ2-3	CASSLGSGGSGTDTQYF	TGCGCCAGCAGCTTGGGGTCAGGGGGGAGCGGCACAGATACGCAGTATTTT
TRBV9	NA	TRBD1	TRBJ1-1	CASSVSGQGRSEAFF	TGTGCCAGCAGCGTATCAGGACAGGGGAGGTCTGAAGCTTTCTTT
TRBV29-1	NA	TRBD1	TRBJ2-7	CSVAGGYEQYF	TGCAGCGTTGCAGGGGGCTACGAGCAGTACTTC
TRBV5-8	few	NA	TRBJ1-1	CASSLRVTAFF	TGTGCCAGCAGCTTAAGGGTGACGGCTTTCTTT
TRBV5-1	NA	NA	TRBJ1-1	CASTENTEAFF	TGCGCCAGCACAGAGAACACTGAAGCTTTCTTT
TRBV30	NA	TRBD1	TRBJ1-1	CAWTWGQSTEAFF	TGTGCCTGGACCTGGGGACAGTCCACTGAAGCTTTCTTT
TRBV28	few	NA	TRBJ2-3	CATKGTASGTDTQYF	TGTGCCACTAAGGGAACAGCTTCGGGCACAGATACGCAGTATTTT